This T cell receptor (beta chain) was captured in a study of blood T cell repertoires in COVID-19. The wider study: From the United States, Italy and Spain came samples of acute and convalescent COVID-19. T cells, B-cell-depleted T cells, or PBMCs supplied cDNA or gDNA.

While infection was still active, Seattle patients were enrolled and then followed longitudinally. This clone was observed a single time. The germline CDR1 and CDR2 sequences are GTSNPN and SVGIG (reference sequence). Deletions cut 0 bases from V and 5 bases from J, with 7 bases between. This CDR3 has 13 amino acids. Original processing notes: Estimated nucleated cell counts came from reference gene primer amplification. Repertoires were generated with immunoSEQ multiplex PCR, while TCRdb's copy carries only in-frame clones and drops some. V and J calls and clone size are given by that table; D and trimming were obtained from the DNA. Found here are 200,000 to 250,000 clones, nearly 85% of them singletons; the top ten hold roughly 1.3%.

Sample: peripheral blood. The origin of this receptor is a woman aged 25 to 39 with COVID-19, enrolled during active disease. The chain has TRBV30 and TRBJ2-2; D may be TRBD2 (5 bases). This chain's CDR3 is CAWSVLGTGELFF. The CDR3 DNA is TGTGCCTGGAGTGTACTAGGGACCGGGGAGCTGTTTTTT.